This T cell receptor (beta chain) emerged from a study of blood T cell repertoires in COVID-19. Study-level information: The United States, Italy and Spain supplied acute and convalescent COVID-19 samples. T cells, B-cell-depleted T cells, or PBMCs supplied cDNA or gDNA.

Study members were between 18 and 89 years old and lived in 24 US regions. Original data processing: Reference gene primers were amplified, and this amplification served to estimate nucleated cell counts. Profiled with immunoSEQ multiplex PCR; TCRdb holds only in-frame clones, not every one. The DNA gave D and trimming, while V, J and clone size come from that table. The table lists around 200,000 clones, around 91% of them singletons. The junction had 16 bases not matched to a gene; V was cut back by 8 bases and J by 1 base. Looked up from germline, CDR1 is LNHDA and CDR2 is SQIVND (reference sequence). There are 17 residues in the CDR3.

The sample taken for sequencing was PBMCs or T cells enriched from blood (not recorded which). The source is a young woman who had recovered from COVID-19. The gene calls are TRBV19 and TRBJ1-1; TRBD1 agrees at 7 bases. The CDR3 spells CASSYPLQGESNTEAFF. In nucleotides, the CDR3 is TGTGCCAGTTCCTACCCTTTGCAGGGGGAGTCGAACACTGAAGCTTTCTTT.